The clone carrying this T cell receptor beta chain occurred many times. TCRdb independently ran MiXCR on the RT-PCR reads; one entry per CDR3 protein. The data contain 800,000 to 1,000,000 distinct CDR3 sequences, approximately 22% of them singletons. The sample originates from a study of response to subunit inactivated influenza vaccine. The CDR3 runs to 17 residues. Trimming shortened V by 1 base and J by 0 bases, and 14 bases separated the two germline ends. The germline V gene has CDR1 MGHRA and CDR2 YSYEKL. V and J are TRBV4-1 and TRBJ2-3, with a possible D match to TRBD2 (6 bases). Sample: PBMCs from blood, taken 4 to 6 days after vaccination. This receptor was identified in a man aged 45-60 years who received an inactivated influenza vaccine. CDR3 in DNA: TGCGCCAGCAGCCAAGTTGTAGTAGGAGGGAGCACAGATACGCAGTATTTT. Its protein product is CASSQVVVGGSTDTQYF.